The 9 T cell receptor beta chains given below trace back to one sample, sequenced in a study of T cell responses to AZD1222 COVID-19 vaccine. TCRdb's table, derived via immunoSEQ multiplex PCR, lists solely in-frame clones and lacks some. The data hold roughly 80,000 clones, with nearly 85% observed a single time. Sequencing used peripheral blood, obtained on day 0 of AZD1222 vaccination. These receptors were obtained from an adult in good health.

Here the CDR3 DNA reads TGTGCCAGCAGCACCGGACAGGCAACTAATGAAAAACTGTTTTTT. This translates into CASSTGQATNEKLFF. This sequence joins TRBV7-6 and TRBJ1-4, with 7 bases that match TRBD1. The CDR3 covers 15 residues. Losses at the gene ends were 5 bases for V and 0 bases for J; bases not matched to a gene: 3. Germline V CDR1 and CDR2: SGHVS, FNYEAQ.

The chain has TRBV6-1 and TRBJ2-1, with TRBD2 matching over 10 bases. J lost 7 bases, V lost 3 bases, and 6 bases had no gene match. The germline V gene encodes CDR1 MNHNS and CDR2 SASEGT. The CDR3 length is 15 residues. In nucleotides, the CDR3 is TGTGCCAGCAGTGATCTGAGCGGGGGGGCAAATGAGCAGTTCTTC. As protein: CASSDLSGGANEQFF.

This clone turned up a few times. The DNA for the CDR3 is TGTGCCAGTGGCTTAGAGACCCAGTACTTC. As protein: CASGLETQYF. V usage is TRBV19 and J usage is TRBJ2-5, with D unresolved. This CDR3 region has 10 residues. Germline V CDR1 and CDR2: LNHDA, SQIVND (reference sequence). Trimming removed 8 bases at V and 4 bases at J, with 5 bases between.

CDR3 region: CASSDRSNYGYTF. The CDR3 coding sequence is TGCGCCAGCAGCGACAGATCAAACTATGGCTACACCTTC. The chain recombines TRBV4-3 with TRBJ1-2, with D tentatively TRBD1 (5 bases). Deletions cut 5 bases from V and 2 bases from J, with 9 bases between. Germline V gene lookup returns CDR1 LGHNA and CDR2 YSLEER. This CDR3 is 13 amino acids long.

V gene TRBV27 combines with J gene TRBJ2-7, with no clear D. Germline lookup yields CDR1 MNHEY and CDR2 SMNVEV (reference sequence). Trimming shortened V by 8 bases and J by 4 bases, and 15 bases separated the two germline ends. The CDR3 consists of 13 residues. This chain's CDR3 is CASSPRVGYEQYF. The CDR3 coding sequence is TGTGCCAGCTCCCCTCGAGTCGGGTACGAGCAGTACTTC.

The V and J genes are TRBV5-4 and TRBJ2-5, with TRBD2 identical over 15 bases. The CDR3 runs 20 residues. CDR1 SGHNT and CDR2 YYREEE come from the germline V gene (reference sequence). Losses at the gene ends were 0 bases for V and 4 bases for J; bases not matched to a gene: 13. CDR3 nucleotide sequence: TGTGCCAGCAGCTTGGCCGGGACTAGCGGGGGGAGCTTAAGCGGAGAGACCCAGTACTTC. It translates to CASSLAGTSGGSLSGETQYF.

Only a few counts were recorded for this clone. The chain employs TRBV2 and TRBJ2-5; TRBD1 agrees at 9 bases. The CDR3 contains 15 residues. V trimming: 3 bases; J trimming: 3 bases; junction bases outside the gene matches: 5. The germline V gene has CDR1 SNHLY and CDR2 FYNNEI. The CDR3 DNA reads as TGTGCCAGCAGTGACTCGGGGACAGGGAAAGAGACCCAGTACTTC. This sequence encodes CASSDSGTGKETQYF.

The rearrangement uses TRBV3-1 (or the pseudogene TRBV3-2) and TRBJ2-2, with D perhaps TRBD2 (5 bases). Germline values: CDR1 LGHDT, CDR2 YNNKEL (reference sequence). The CDR3 contains 15 residues. The V end lost 0 bases, the J end lost 3 bases, and 8 bases lay between the germline ends. The CDR3 spells CASSQESGYTGELFF. The CDR3 region has the DNA TGTGCCAGCAGCCAAGAATCGGGATACACCGGGGAGCTGTTTTTT.

Notes on this clone: Distinct nucleotide sequences in the sample also encode this CDR3. This chain joins TRBV27 and TRBJ1-1; tentatively, D is TRBD1 (6 bases). This CDR3 is built from 14 residues. The V and J ends lost 3 bases and 2 bases respectively, with 10 bases between them. In germline, CDR1 is MNHEY, CDR2 SMNVEV (reference sequence). CDR3 region: CASSLSGTNTEAFF. DNA of the CDR3: TGTGCCAGCAGTTTGTCCGGGACAAACACTGAAGCTTTCTTT.